These 3 T cell receptor beta chains were all obtained from the same sample, sequenced in a study of vaccination effects on CD4 cells after COVID-19. Antigens of these TCRs are unknown. Generated by immunoSEQ multiplex PCR, the TCRdb table keeps only in-frame clones and is missing some. This repertoire shows some 59,000 clones, 80% found once; its top ten account for approximately 2.4%. Pools of viral peptides were used by the ViraFEST assay to expand antigen-specific CD4+ T cells ahead of sequencing. At the end of roughly ten days of culture, CD4+ T cells were isolated. The sample in question was CD4+ T cells from PBMCs cultured with HCoV-229E spike peptides, obtained before COVID-19 vaccination. These receptors originate from a human donor who received a COVID-19 vaccine.

V usage is TRBV7-2 and J usage is TRBJ2-1, with 9 bases fitting TRBD1. The CDR3 length is 15 residues. Losses at the gene ends were 5 bases for V and 4 bases for J; bases not matched to a gene: 6. Germline CDR1 and CDR2: SGHTA and FQGNSA. CDR3 DNA sequence: TGTGCCAGCAGCGTACAGGGGGCCCCTTACAATGAGCAGTTCTTC. Its protein product is CASSVQGAPYNEQFF. The whole variable domain, filled in from reference TRBV7-2 and TRBJ2-1, reads GAGVSQSPSNKVTEKGKDVELRCDPISGHTALYWYRQSLGQGLEFLIYFQGNSAPDKSGLPSDRFSAERTGGSVSTLTIQRTQQEDSAVYLCASSVQGAPYNEQFFGPGTRLTVL.

The V gene is TRBV18, the J gene TRBJ2-5; no clear D gene. CDR1 and CDR2 (germline): KGHSH, LQKENI. The V and J ends lost 3 bases and 5 bases respectively, with 13 bases between them. This CDR3 has 14 residues. The DNA of the CDR3 is TGTGCCAGCTCACCGGTTTCCCTCGGGGAGACCCAGTACTTC. Translated: CASSPVSLGETQYF.

The chain combines TRBV7-2 with TRBJ1-3, with unresolved D. The CDR3 extends over 13 amino acids. The germline CDR1 and CDR2 sequences are SGHTA and FQGNSA. V lost 6 bases, J lost 3 bases, and 9 bases lay in between. The CDR3 coding sequence is TGTGCCAGCAGGGCCCGTAGTGGAAACACCATATATTTT. Protein: CASRARSGNTIYF.